Many counts were recorded for the clone carrying this TCR beta chain. Its specificity is unknown. The sample belongs to a study of T cells after yellow fever vaccination. TCRdb reanalysed the 5' RACE reads using MiXCR and keeps one entry per CDR3 protein. Altogether fewer than 500,000 distinct CDR3 sequences are present, about 19% being singletons, with the ten largest covering roughly 19%. Broader study findings: A small proportion of clonotypes was detected in both the CD4 and CD8 compartments. A large majority of primary-vaccination clones showed up again after the booster (roughly 96% CD4, around 88% CD8). Bulk-population clonotypes that are abundant could appear as contaminants in FACS-sorted repertoires.

Source: PBMCs, taken before the yellow fever booster vaccination. This receptor was obtained from a man between 18 and 35 years old who received the YFV17D yellow fever vaccine.

In DNA, the CDR3 is TGTGCCTCTAGGGGCGGGTACGAGCAGTACGTC. As protein: CASRGGYEQYV. The chain employs TRBV28 and TRBJ2-7; D may be TRBD1 or TRBD2 (5 bases each). The CDR3 is 11 residues long. V lost 11 bases, J lost 4 bases, and 12 bases lay in between. Germline V gives CDR1 MDHEN, CDR2 SYDVKM.